The T cell receptor (beta chain) described here comes from a study of T cells in Graves' hyperthyroidism and ophthalmopathy. It was RNA transcripts that yielded the amplified TCR beta CDR3 regions. HTBI primers were used for first-round RT-PCR of the TCR CDR3. MiXCR was run by TCRdb on the multiplex PCR reads, yielding one entry per CDR3 protein. The sample lists around 690,000 distinct CDR3 sequences, around 21% seen once, with over 30% in the top ten. For ophthalmopathy patients, the Clinical Activity Score was at least 3 and the NOSPECS grade at least 4; duration was under 3 months. Diagnosis rested on symptoms, serum thyroxine and TRAb, thyroid ultrasound, and orbital computed tomography. With V trimmed by 3 bases and J by 4 bases, 7 bases remained unmatched. Germline V gives CDR1 SGHAT, CDR2 FQNNGV. This CDR3 is built from 16 residues.

This sequence originates from a man aged 25 to 40 with Graves' ophthalmopathy. The sample comprised blood. V usage is TRBV11-2 and J usage is TRBJ2-7; 12 bases agree with TRBD2. CDR3 DNA sequence: TGTGCCAGCAGCTTCGTTCAGCTAGCGGGAGGGTACGAGCAGTACTTC. It is translated as CASSFVQLAGGYEQYF.